One sample yielded the 26 T cell receptor beta chains listed below, sequenced in a study of cytomegalovirus exposure and HLA in healthy donors. 60 Vbeta and 13 Jbeta primers were used in PCR. TCRdb keeps only in-frame clones here, not all; method: immunoSEQ multiplex PCR. The sample yields over 150,000 clones, approximately 75% seen once. The sequenced material came from PBMCs. Receptor source: a man between 18 and 35 years old in good health and CMV-seronegative.

This clone was observed a handful of times. The rearrangement joins TRBV7-2 to TRBJ1-1; perhaps TRBD1 as D (6 bases). Deletions cut 5 bases from V and 1 base from J, with 11 bases between. CDR3 size: 14 residues. CDR1 SGHTA and CDR2 FQGNSA come from the germline V gene. CDR3 nucleotides: TGTGCCAGCAGCCAGGGACACCCGAACACTGAAGCTTTCTTT. This gives the protein CASSQGHPNTEAFF. Based on the CDR3 plus reference TRBV7-2 and TRBJ1-1, the full variable domain is GAGVSQSPSNKVTEKGKDVELRCDPISGHTALYWYRQSLGQGLEFLIYFQGNSAPDKSGLPSDRFSAERTGGSVSTLTIQRTQQEDSAVYLCASSQGHPNTEAFFGQGTRLTVV.

The chain uses TRBV2 and TRBJ2-1, with 9 bases that match TRBD2. The CDR3 extends over 14 amino acids. Trimming took 6 bases from V and 6 from J; bases not matched to a gene: 6. Looked up from germline, CDR1 is SNHLY and CDR2 is FYNNEI. DNA of the CDR3: TGTGCCAGCAGATCGGCGGGGGGGCCCAATGAGCAGTTCTTC. Protein: CASRSAGGPNEQFF.

The V and J genes are TRBV11-2 and TRBJ1-6, with D possibly matching TRBD1 (6 bases). Deletions cut 6 bases from V and 0 bases from J, with 15 bases between. Germline CDR1 is SGHAT and CDR2 is FQNNGV. This CDR3 is 17 amino acids long. The chain's CDR3 is CASSYGGASSYNSPLHF. Written as DNA, the CDR3 is TGTGCCAGCAGTTACGGGGGGGCTAGCTCCTATAATTCACCCCTCCACTTT.

The J gene is TRBJ1-1, the V gene TRBV4-1; 8 bases match TRBD1. Unmatched junction bases numbered 8, after V lost 0 bases and J lost 5 bases. The CDR3 loop spans 16 amino acids. Germline values: CDR1 MGHRA, CDR2 YSYEKL. CDR3 nucleotide sequence: TGCGCCAGCAGCCAAGATTCACTAACAGGGGGGACTGAAGCTTTCTTT. Protein sequence: CASSQDSLTGGTEAFF.

This chain joins TRBV7-9 and TRBJ2-5; D remains unclear. Near its end, the DNA agrees better with TRBJ2-7, so the J call may be wrong. The CDR3 runs 13 residues. The V gene's germline CDR1 is SEHNR and CDR2 FQNEAQ (reference sequence). CDR3: CASNRIGVSEQYF. In DNA, the CDR3 is TGTGCCAGCAATAGGATAGGAGTATCCGAGCAGTACTTC.

This chain links TRBV5-5 with TRBJ2-5, with a tentative D call TRBD1 (6 bases). The germline V gene has CDR1 SGHKS and CDR2 YYEKEE (reference sequence). Trimming pared 0 bases from V and 5 bases from J, leaving 20 bases between. The CDR3 totals 17 residues. The CDR3 sequence is CASSLETVTGLLETQYF. Written as DNA, the CDR3 is TGTGCCAGCAGCTTGGAAACTGTGACAGGTCTGCTGGAGACCCAGTACTTC.

The chain joins TRBV18 to TRBJ1-1; D unclear. Trimming removed 2 bases at V and 3 bases at J, with 13 bases between. Germline CDR1 reads KGHSH; CDR2 reads LQKENI. This CDR3 is 15 amino acids long. The CDR3 DNA follows: TGTGCCAGCTCACCATCTCCGGGAATGGACACTGAAGCTTTCTTT. It codes for CASSPSPGMDTEAFF.

The genes are TRBV11-2 and TRBJ2-5, with 7 bases lining up with TRBD1. Germline V gene data show CDR1 as SGHAT and CDR2 as FQNNGV. The CDR3 is made up of 17 amino acids. Trimming cost V 5 bases and J 0 bases; bases outside gene matches: 12. The CDR3 DNA reads as TGTGCCAGCAGCCTAGGGAACGAGGGACAGAACCAAGAGACCCAGTACTTC. This gives the protein CASSLGNEGQNQETQYF.

This chain links TRBV6-1 with TRBJ1-5; unclear D gene. The CDR3 contains 18 residues. Looked up from germline, CDR1 is MNHNS and CDR2 is SASEGT. V lost 0 bases to trimming and J lost 4 bases, with 19 bases between them. The CDR3 sequence is CASSEARVLQYGNQPQHF. The CDR3 bases are TGTGCCAGCAGTGAAGCGAGAGTGCTACAGTATGGGAATCAGCCCCAGCATTTT.

This rearrangement joins TRBV10-3 to TRBJ1-2; 9 bases match TRBD1. This CDR3 has 15 amino acids. V trimming: 6 bases; J trimming: 3 bases; junction bases outside the gene matches: 8. The germline V gene encodes CDR1 ENHRY and CDR2 SYGVKD. The CDR3 bases are TGTGCCATCAGGGCACAGGGGGCGGATCACTATGGCTACACCTTC. Amino acid sequence: CAIRAQGADHYGYTF.

This sequence joins TRBV4-2 and TRBJ2-1, with D possibly being TRBD1 (6 bases). The germline V and J ends were trimmed by 0 bases and 6 bases, with 12 bases remaining between them. The CDR3 extends over 15 amino acids. Germline lookup yields CDR1 LGHNA and CDR2 YNFKEQ. CDR3 sequence reads: CASSQDGQGPNEQFF. As DNA, the CDR3 is TGTGCCAGCAGCCAAGATGGTCAGGGGCCCAATGAGCAGTTCTTC.

This clone has more than one count but fewer than ten. This chain uses TRBV6-1 with TRBJ2-3, with D perhaps TRBD1 (6 bases). With 4 bases removed from V and 2 bases from J, the gap between germline ends came to 16 bases. Germline assignment: CDR1 MNHNS and CDR2 SASEGT. The CDR3 is 16 residues long. CDR3 bases: TGTGCCAGCAGTGGCCCCGGGACACCGTCCACAGATACGCAGTATTTT. Translation: CASSGPGTPSTDTQYF.

The chain links TRBV6-1 to TRBJ1-2; no reliable D call. The V end was cut by 7 bases, the J end by 8 bases, with 17 bases between. Germline CDR1 reads MNHNS; CDR2 reads SASEGT. There are 13 residues in the CDR3. The CDR3 region has the DNA TGTGCCAGCACCTCTGCCGGAGGGAGCGGCTACACCTTC. It codes for CASTSAGGSGYTF.

The chain couples TRBV27 to TRBJ1-1, with D possibly matching TRBD1 (5 bases). CDR1 is MNHEY and CDR2 is SMNVEV in the germline V gene (reference sequence). Trimming removed 6 bases from V and 5 bases from J, with 19 bases in between. This CDR3 is built from 15 residues. The CDR3 DNA reads TGTGCCAGCAGCGAGGGAGGGAGGGGAAGGACTGAAGCTTTCTTT. The encoded protein is CASSEGGRGRTEAFF.

This clone occurred a few times. The rearrangement uses TRBV1 and TRBJ2-1; the table names TRBD2, a call not compared with the DNA. TRBV1 constitutes a pseudogene. The CDR3 totals 14 residues. The CDR3 nucleotides read TGCACCAGCAGTCCAATACGGCGGCACAATGAGCAGTTCTTC. This encodes CTSSPIRRHNEQFF.

J is TRBJ1-2 and V is TRBV5-1; tentatively, D is TRBD1 (5 bases). The CDR3 length is 15 residues. The V and J ends lost 0 bases and 6 bases respectively, with 15 bases between them. Germline V gene sequence: CDR1 SGHRS, CDR2 YFSETQ. The CDR3 DNA reads as TGCGCCAGCAGCTTGGGGTTCGGGGGGGACCATGGCTACACCTTC. Amino acids: CASSLGFGGDHGYTF.

The chain has TRBV11-1 and TRBJ2-1; possibly TRBD2 for D (5 bases). V lost 3 bases, J lost 0 bases, and 9 bases lay in between. Germline CDR1 SGHAT, CDR2 FQDESV (reference sequence). CDR3 size: 15 residues. The CDR3 region has the DNA TGTGCCAGCAGCTTCGGGGAGAGCTCCTACAATGAGCAGTTCTTC. Protein product: CASSFGESSYNEQFF. Complete variable domain (other parts from reference TRBV11-1 and TRBJ2-1): EAEVAQSPRYKITEKSQAVAFWCDPISGHATLYWYRQILGQGPELLVQFQDESVVDDSQLPKDRFSAERLKGVDSTLKIQPAELGDSAMYLCASSFGESSYNEQFFGPGTRLTVL.

This clone was counted only a few times. The chain is built from TRBV5-4 and TRBJ1-6; D gene ambiguous. Trimming removed 3 bases at V and 0 bases at J, with 10 bases between. The CDR3 sequence is 16 residues long. CDR1 and CDR2 (germline): SGHNT, YYREEE (reference sequence). The CDR3 coding sequence is TGTGCCAGCAGCTCGGCCGGGAACTCCTATAATTCACCCCTCCACTTT. Encoded protein: CASSSAGNSYNSPLHF.

The sample holds a few counts of this clone. This chain connects TRBV6-5 to TRBJ1-1; D possibly corresponds to TRBD1 (6 bases). Trimming removed 8 bases at V and 4 bases at J, with 14 bases between. The V gene's germline CDR1 is MNHEY and CDR2 SVGAGI. The CDR3 runs to 13 residues. The CDR3: CASWAVRGTEAFF. The CDR3 DNA follows: TGTGCCAGCTGGGCGGTCAGGGGCACTGAAGCTTTCTTT.

The chain carries TRBV7-9 and TRBJ1-2; a weak D match, TRBD1 (6 bases). Germline CDR1 SEHNR, CDR2 FQNEAQ (reference sequence). The CDR3 contains 13 residues. V was cut by 6 bases and J by 8 bases, with 16 bases left in between. This CDR3 is CASRSTGLDGYTF. The CDR3 DNA sequence: TGTGCCAGCAGGTCAACAGGGTTGGACGGCTACACCTTC.

This chain links TRBV14 with TRBJ1-1; D not certain. Trimming cost V 5 bases and J 7 bases, with 8 bases left between them. CDR1 is SGHDN, CDR2 FVKESK, per germline. The CDR3 runs to 11 residues. CDR3 in DNA: TGTGCCAGCAGCGGGCAGCTTGAAGCTTTCTTT. Translation gives CASSGQLEAFF.

V is TRBV5-1 and J is TRBJ1-5; D might be TRBD1 (6 bases). V was trimmed by 1 base and J by 6 bases, leaving 14 bases between them. CDR3 size: 15 residues. Germline loops: CDR1 SGHRS, CDR2 YFSETQ. The CDR3 spells CASSLNPGEGQPQHF. CDR3 bases: TGCGCCAGCAGCTTGAACCCAGGGGAGGGTCAGCCCCAGCATTTT.

The sample holds a few counts of this clone. The V gene is TRBV27, the J gene TRBJ2-2; weak D call: TRBD2 (6 bases). This CDR3 is built from 15 residues. Looked up from germline, CDR1 is MNHEY and CDR2 is SMNVEV (reference sequence). Trimming pared 6 bases from V and 7 bases from J, leaving 18 bases between. CDR3 sequence (DNA): TGTGCCAGCAGACCGCTAGGAGGGGCCAACGGGGAGCTGTTTTTT. It translates to CASRPLGGANGELFF.

This rearrangement joins TRBV6-5 to TRBJ2-1; 7 bases align to TRBD1. From germline, CDR1 is MNHEY and CDR2 SVGAGI. J gave up 6 bases and V 4 bases, and 6 bases lay outside the gene matches. This CDR3 has 14 residues. CDR3 sequence reads: CASSFDRVGNEQFF. DNA for the CDR3: TGTGCCAGCAGTTTCGACAGGGTAGGCAATGAGCAGTTCTTC.

The chain links TRBV7-6 to TRBJ1-1, with 9 bases identical to TRBD1. After removal of 1 base from V and 0 bases from J, the junction contained 3 bases not matched to a gene. The CDR3 length is 16 residues. Germline V gene data show CDR1 as SGHVS and CDR2 as FNYEAQ. The CDR3 is CASSLGTGAMNTEAFF. The CDR3 DNA follows: TGTGCCAGCAGCTTAGGGACAGGGGCGATGAACACTGAAGCTTTCTTT.

This chain joins TRBV29-1 and TRBJ2-3; D is ambiguous. Trimming shortened V by 2 bases and J by 3 bases, and 6 bases separated the two germline ends. Germline CDR1 SQVTM, CDR2 ANQGSEA. This CDR3 is 12 amino acids long. CDR3 sequence (DNA): TGCAGCGTTGAAAAGGAGACAGATACGCAGTATTTT. Translating it yields CSVEKETDTQYF.